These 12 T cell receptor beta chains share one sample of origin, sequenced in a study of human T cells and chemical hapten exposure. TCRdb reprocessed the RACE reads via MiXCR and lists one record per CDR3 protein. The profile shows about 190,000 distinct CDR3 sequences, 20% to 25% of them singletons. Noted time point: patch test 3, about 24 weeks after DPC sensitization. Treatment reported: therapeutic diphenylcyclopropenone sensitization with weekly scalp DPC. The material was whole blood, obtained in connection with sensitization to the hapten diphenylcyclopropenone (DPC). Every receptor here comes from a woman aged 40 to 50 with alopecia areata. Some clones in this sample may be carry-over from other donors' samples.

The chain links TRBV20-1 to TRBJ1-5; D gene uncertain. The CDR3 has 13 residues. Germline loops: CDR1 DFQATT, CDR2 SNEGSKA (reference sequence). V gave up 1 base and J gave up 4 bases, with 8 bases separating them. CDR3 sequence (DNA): TGCAGTGCTAGAGGGTCCCTAAATCAGCCCCAGCATTTT. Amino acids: CSARGSLNQPQHF.

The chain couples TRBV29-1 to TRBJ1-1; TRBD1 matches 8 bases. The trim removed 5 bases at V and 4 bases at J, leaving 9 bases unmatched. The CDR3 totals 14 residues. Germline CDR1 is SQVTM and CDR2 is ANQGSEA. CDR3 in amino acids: CSVPWDRRGTEAFF. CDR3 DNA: TGCAGCGTTCCTTGGGACAGGAGAGGCACTGAAGCTTTCTTT.

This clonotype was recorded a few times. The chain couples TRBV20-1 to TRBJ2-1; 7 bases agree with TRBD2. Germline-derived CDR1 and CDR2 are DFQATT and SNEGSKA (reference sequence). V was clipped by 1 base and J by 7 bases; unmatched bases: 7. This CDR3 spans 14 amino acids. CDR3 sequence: CSARGGTIRNEQFF. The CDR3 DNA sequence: TGCAGTGCTAGAGGGGGGACTATCAGGAATGAGCAGTTCTTC.

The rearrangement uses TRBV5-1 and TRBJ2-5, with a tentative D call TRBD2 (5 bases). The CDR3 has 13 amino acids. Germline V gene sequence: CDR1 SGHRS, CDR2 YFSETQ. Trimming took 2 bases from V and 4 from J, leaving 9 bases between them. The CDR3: CASSLNTRETQYF. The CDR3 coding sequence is TGCGCCAGCAGCTTAAACACTAGAGAGACCCAGTACTTC.

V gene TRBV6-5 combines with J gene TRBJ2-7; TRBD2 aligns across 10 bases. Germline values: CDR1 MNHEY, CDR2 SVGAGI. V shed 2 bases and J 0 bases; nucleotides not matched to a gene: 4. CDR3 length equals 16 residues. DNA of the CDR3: TGTGCCAGCAGTTACGGACTAGCGGTCAGCTCCTACGAGCAGTACTTC. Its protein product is CASSYGLAVSSYEQYF.

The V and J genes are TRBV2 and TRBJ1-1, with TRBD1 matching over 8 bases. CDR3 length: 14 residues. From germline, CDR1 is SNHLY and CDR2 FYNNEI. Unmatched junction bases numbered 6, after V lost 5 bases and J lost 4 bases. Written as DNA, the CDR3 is TGTGCCAGCAGTTATCAGGGGGCAGTCACTGAAGCTTTCTTT. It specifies CASSYQGAVTEAFF.

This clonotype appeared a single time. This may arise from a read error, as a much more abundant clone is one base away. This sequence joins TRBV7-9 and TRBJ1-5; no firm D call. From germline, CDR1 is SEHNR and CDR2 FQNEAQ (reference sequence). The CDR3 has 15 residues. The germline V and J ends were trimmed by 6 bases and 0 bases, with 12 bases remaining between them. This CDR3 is CASSTTNDSNQPQHF. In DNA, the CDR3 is TGTGCCAGCAGTACAACTAACGATAGCAATCAGCCCCAGCATTTT. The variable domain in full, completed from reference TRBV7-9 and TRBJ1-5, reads DTGVSQNPRHKITKRGQNVTFRCDPISEHNRLYWYRQTLGQGPEFLTYFQNEAQLEKSRLLSDRFSAERPKGSFSTLEIQRTEQGDSAMYLCASSTTNDSNQPQHFGDGTRLSIL.

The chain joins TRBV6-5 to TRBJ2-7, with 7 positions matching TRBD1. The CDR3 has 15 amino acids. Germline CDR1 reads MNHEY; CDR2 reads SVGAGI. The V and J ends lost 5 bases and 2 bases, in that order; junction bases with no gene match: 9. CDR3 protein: CASSTGQATPYEQYF. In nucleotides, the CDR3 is TGTGCCAGCAGTACCGGACAGGCCACCCCCTACGAGCAGTACTTC.

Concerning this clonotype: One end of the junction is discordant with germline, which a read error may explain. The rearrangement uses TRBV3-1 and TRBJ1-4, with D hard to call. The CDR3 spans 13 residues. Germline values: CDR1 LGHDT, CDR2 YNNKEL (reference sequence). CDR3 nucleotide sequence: TGTGCCAGCAGCCCCCGCCGGGGAGAAAACCTGTTTTTT. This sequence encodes CASSPRRGENLFF.

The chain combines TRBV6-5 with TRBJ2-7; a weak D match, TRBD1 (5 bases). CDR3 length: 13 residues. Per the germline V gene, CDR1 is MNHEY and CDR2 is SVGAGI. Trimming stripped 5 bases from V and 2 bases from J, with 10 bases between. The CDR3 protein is CASSLDSTYEQYF. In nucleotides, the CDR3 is TGTGCCAGCAGTCTAGACAGCACCTACGAGCAGTACTTC.

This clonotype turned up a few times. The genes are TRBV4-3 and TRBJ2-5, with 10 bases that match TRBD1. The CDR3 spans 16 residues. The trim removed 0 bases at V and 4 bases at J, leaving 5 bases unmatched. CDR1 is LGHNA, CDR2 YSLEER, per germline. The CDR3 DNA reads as TGCGCCAGCAGCCAAGACCGACAGGGGGCAGGAGAGACCCAGTACTTC. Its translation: CASSQDRQGAGETQYF.

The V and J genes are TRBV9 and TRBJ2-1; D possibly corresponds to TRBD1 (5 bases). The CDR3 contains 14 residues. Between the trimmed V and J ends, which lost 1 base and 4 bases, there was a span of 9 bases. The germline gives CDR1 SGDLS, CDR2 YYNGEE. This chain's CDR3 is CASSVSDSYNEQFF. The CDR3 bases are TGTGCCAGCAGCGTATCCGACAGTTACAATGAGCAGTTCTTC.